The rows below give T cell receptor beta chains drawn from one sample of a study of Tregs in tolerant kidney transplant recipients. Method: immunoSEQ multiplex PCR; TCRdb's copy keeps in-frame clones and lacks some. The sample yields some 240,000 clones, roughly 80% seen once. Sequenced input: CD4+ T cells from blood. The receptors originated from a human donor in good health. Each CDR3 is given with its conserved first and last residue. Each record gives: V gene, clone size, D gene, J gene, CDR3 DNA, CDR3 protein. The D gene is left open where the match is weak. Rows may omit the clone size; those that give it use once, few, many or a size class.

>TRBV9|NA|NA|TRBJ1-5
TGTGCCAGCAGCGTAAGGGTCTGGCAGCCCCAGCATTTT
CASSVRVWQPQHF
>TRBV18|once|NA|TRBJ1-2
TGTGCCAGCTCACCATCAGGAAACTATGGCTACACCTTC
CASSPSGNYGYTF
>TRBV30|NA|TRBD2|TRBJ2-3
TGTGCCTGGGGTACGGGACTAGCGGAAACACGGAGGGATACGCAGTATTTT
CAWGTGLAETRRDTQYF
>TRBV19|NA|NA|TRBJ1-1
TGTGCCAGTAGTAGGGGTGATACGGGCATGAACACTGAAGCTTTCTTT
CASSRGDTGMNTEAFF
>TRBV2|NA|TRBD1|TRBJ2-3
TGTGCCAGCAGGGGGACAGGGGCGAAAGGAGATACGCAGTATTTT
CASRGTGAKGDTQYF
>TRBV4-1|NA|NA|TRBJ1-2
TGCGCCAGCAGCCAAACTTCATCTGTACAGTCTTATGGCTACACCTTC
CASSQTSSVQSYGYTF
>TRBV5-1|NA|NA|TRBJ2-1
TGCGCCAGCAGCGTCTGGGACATTATGGGTGAGCAGTTCTTC
CASSVWDIMGEQFF
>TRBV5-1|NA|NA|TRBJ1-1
TGCGCCAGCAGCTTGGAAACGCAGGGGCTCGTGACTTTCTTT
CASSLETQGLVTFF
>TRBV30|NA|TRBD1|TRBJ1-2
TGTGCCTGGAGTACCCGGGACAGGACGACGAGGGGCTACACCTTC
CAWSTRDRTTRGYTF
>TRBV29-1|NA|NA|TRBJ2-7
TGCAGCGCCCACACCAGGGGTCCCCCAGGCGAGCAGTACTTC
CSAHTRGPPGEQYF
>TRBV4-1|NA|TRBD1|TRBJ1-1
TGCGCCAGCAGCCAAAATTCGCTGGACAGGCGACCTTTCTTT
CASSQNSLDRRPFF
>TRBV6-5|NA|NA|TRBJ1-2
TGTGCCAGCACAGACCGCTATGGCTACACCTTC
CASTDRYGYTF
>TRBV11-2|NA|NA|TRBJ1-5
TGTGCCAGCAGCTTAGGGCCCGGACAGTGGCCCCAGCATTTT
CASSLGPGQWPQHF
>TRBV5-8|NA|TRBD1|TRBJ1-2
TGTGCCAGCAGCCTCCGGACAGGGTGGAACTATGGCTACACCTTC
CASSLRTGWNYGYTF
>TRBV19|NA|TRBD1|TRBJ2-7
TGTGCCAGTAGTACCCGGACAGGGGGCCTGAACGAGCAGTACTTC
CASSTRTGGLNEQYF
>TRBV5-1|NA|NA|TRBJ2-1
TGCGCCAGCAGCGGAGGATTGGGGGTTTCCTACAATGAGCAGTTCTTC
CASSGGLGVSYNEQFF
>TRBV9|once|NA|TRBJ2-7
TGTGCCAGCAGCGCCTCGGGACAAAGTTCCTACGAGCAGTACTTC
CASSASGQSSYEQYF
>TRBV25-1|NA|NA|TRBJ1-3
TGTGCCAGCAGCGCTGGAAGTTTCGGCACCATATATTTT
CASSAGSFGTIYF
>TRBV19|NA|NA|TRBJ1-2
TGTGCCAGTAGTATATACGACTATGGCTACACCTTC
CASSIYDYGYTF
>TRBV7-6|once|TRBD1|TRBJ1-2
TGTGCCAGCAGCTTAGGACAGGGGGGTGGCTACACCTTC
CASSLGQGGGYTF